This TCR beta chain was recovered during a study of OX40 agonist ivuxolimab in advanced cancers. This CDR3 is 15 amino acids long. Trimming took 5 bases from V and 5 from J; bases not matched to a gene: 5. Germline V gene lookup returns CDR1 SNHLY and CDR2 FYNNEI. Clones were read by immunoSEQ multiplex PCR, and TCRdb kept only the in-frame ones, dropping some. The sample has more than 75,000 clones, around 87% seen once. The chain combines TRBV2 with TRBJ2-5; TRBD2 aligns across 13 bases. The receptor comes from an adult with an advanced solid tumor such as melanoma, head and neck, liver or kidney cancer. The specimen was CD4+ or CD8+ T cells sorted from blood, collected in a trial of the OX40 agonist ivuxolimab. CDR3 residues: CASSLSLAGGETQYF. In DNA, the CDR3 is TGTGCCAGCAGTTTGTCACTAGCGGGGGGGGAGACCCAGTACTTC.